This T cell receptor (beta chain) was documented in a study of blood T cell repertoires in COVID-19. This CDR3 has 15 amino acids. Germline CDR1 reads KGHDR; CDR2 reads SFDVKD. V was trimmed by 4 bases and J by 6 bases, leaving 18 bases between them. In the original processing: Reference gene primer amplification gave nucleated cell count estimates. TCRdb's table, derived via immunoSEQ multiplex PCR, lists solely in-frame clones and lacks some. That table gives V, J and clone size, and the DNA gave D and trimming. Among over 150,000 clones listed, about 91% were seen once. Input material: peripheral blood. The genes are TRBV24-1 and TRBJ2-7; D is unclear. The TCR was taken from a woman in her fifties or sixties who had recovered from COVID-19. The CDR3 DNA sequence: TGTGCCACCAGTGACTCAACTCGAGGCGAAGGCGAGCAGTACTTC. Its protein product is CATSDSTRGEGEQYF.